The rows below give T cell receptor beta chains drawn from one sample of a study of T-cell reconstitution after alpha-beta-depleted transplantation in children. TCRdb called the PCR reads again in MiXCR, with one record for every CDR3 protein. The table lists about 340,000 distinct CDR3 sequences, 10% to 15% of them singletons, with about 4.5% in the top ten. Sequencing used PBMCs, obtained from the stem cell graft. These receptors were collected from a human donor who donated a stem cell graft to a child with Fanconi anemia. Each CDR3 is given with its conserved first and last residue. Fields, in order: clone size, V gene, CDR3 protein. For some rows the clone size is stated as once, few or many, or as a class when expanded; others skip it.

many TRBV12-3/TRBV12-4 CATQGENSPLHF
. TRBV18 CASSPPVAHDGYTF
. TRBV5-1 CASRSRTGGGTEAFF
. TRBV2 CASSTRGLAGFTGELFF
. TRBV7-9 CASSFQGRDTEAFF
many TRBV5-1 CASAPVGGNSPLHF
. TRBV12-3/TRBV12-4 CASSLHKETQYF
few TRBV6-5 CASSYGARVSGNTIYF
many TRBV20-1 CSANPATANLRPSTDTQYF
few TRBV2 CASSEVWQETQYF
. TRBV7-9 CASSLQRPEDNYGYTF
many TRBV7-9 CASNGPGAHQETQYF
. TRBV7-2 CASSLAGGSYFSYEQYF